The TCR beta chain under discussion was sequenced for a study of beta chain features in type 1 diabetes. Findings of the study overall: Insertions at VDJ junctions were less frequent in type 1 diabetes patients. These patients also deleted more nucleotides at the same junctions. Among all four CD4+ subsets, Type 1 diabetes patients had TCRB CDR3s that were moderately but significantly shorter. In patients and controls equally, PCR might favor templates that are shorter.

The CDR3 loop spans 15 amino acids. The germline V and J ends were trimmed by 6 bases and 3 bases, with 17 bases remaining between them. CDR1 is KGHSH, CDR2 LQKENI, per germline. Central memory, naive, regulatory and stem cell-like memory CD4+ cells were sorted by CD45RO/CCR7/CD25/CD127/CD95/CD27. To note about this clone: Its antigen is unidentified.

Expressed TCRB transcripts were sequenced after all isolated RNA was converted to cDNA. Regulatory, naive and central memory T cell samples averaged approximately 3.3 million reads. Sequenced by immunoSEQ multiplex PCR; TCRdb stores in-frame clones only, minus some. The sample holds some 250,000 clones, around 9.9% seen once. Specimen: naive CD4+ T cells from blood. The chain uses TRBV18 and TRBJ1-1, with D maybe TRBD1 (5 bases). The sequence was collected from a man aged 30 to 39 with type 1 diabetes. The CDR3 region is CASSLAMEGYTEAFF. The CDR3 coding sequence is TGTGCCAGCTCTCTCGCAATGGAGGGGTACACTGAAGCTTTCTTT.